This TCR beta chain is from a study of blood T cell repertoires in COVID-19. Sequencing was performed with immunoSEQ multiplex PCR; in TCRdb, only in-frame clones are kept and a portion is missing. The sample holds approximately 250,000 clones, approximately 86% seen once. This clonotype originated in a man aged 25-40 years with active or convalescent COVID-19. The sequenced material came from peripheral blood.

The CDR3 protein is CASSPTGQTAKNIQYF. CDR3 coding DNA: TGTGCCAGCAGCCCGACAGGGCAGACAGCCAAAAACATTCAGTACTTC. The chain uses TRBV6-6 and TRBJ2-4; 7 bases are shared with TRBD1. CDR1 MNHNY and CDR2 SVGAGI come from the germline V gene (reference sequence). V shed 6 bases, J shed 0 bases, and the junction held 8 bases outside the gene matches. The CDR3 contains 16 residues.